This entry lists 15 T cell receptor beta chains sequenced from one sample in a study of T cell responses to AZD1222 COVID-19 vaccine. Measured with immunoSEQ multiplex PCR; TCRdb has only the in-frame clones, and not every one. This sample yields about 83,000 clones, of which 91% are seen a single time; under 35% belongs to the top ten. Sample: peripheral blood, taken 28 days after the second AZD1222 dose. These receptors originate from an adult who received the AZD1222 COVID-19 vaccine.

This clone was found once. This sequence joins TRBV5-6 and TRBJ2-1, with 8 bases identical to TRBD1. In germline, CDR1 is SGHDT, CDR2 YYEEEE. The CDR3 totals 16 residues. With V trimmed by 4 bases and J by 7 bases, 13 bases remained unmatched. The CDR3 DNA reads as TGTGCCAGCAGCGGCCGGGACAGGCAAATTCGTAATGAGCAGTTCTTC. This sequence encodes CASSGRDRQIRNEQFF.

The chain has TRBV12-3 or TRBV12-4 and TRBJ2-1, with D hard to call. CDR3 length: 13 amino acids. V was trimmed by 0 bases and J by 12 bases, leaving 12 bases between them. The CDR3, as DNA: TGTGCCAGCAGTTTAGCGGCCCCCATGGGGCAGTTCTTC. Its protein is CASSLAAPMGQFF.

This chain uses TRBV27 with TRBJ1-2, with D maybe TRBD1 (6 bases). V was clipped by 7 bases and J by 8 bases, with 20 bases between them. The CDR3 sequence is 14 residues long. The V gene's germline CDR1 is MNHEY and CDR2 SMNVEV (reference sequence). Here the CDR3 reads CASKESGERGGYTF. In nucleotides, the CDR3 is TGTGCCAGCAAAGAGTCAGGGGAGAGGGGAGGCTACACCTTC.

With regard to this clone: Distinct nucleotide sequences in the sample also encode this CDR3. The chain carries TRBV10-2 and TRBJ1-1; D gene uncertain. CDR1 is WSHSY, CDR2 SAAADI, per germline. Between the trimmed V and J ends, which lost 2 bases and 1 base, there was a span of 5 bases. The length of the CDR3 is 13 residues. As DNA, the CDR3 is TGCGCCAGCAGTGAGGGTGGGAACACTGAAGCTTTCTTT. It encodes CASSEGGNTEAFF.

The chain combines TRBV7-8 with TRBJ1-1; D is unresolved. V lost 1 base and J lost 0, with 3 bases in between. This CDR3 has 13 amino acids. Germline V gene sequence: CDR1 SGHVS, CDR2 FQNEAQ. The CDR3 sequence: CASSLVVNTEAFF. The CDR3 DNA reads TGTGCCAGCAGCTTAGTAGTGAACACTGAAGCTTTCTTT.

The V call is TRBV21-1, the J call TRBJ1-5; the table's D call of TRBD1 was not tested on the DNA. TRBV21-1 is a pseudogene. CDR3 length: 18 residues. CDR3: CASSELGQYGAIWQPQHF. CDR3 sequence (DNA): TGTGCCAGCAGCGAACTAGGACAGTACGGCGCCATATGGCAGCCCCAGCATTTT.

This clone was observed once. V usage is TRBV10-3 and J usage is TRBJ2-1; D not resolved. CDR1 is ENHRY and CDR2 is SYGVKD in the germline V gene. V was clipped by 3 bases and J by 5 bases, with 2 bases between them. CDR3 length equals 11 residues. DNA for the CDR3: TGTGCCATCAGTGAAAACAATGAGCAGTTCTTC. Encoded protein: CAISENNEQFF.

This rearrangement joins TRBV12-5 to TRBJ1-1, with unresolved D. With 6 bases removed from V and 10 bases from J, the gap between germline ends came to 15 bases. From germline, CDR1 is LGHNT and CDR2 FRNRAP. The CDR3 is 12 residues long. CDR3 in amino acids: CASGSPAFGAFF. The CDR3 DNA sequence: TGTGCTAGTGGCTCACCCGCCTTTGGAGCTTTCTTT.

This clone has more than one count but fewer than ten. In nucleotides, the CDR3 is TGTGCCAGCAGCTTTGGACTGGAAGTAGGAGATACGCAGTATTTT. Translation: CASSFGLEVGDTQYF. The chain combines TRBV9 with TRBJ2-3; TRBD2 might be the D (5 bases). This CDR3 has 15 residues. Germline V gene lookup returns CDR1 SGDLS and CDR2 YYNGEE. Trimming left V 4 bases short and J 5 bases short, with 17 bases between.

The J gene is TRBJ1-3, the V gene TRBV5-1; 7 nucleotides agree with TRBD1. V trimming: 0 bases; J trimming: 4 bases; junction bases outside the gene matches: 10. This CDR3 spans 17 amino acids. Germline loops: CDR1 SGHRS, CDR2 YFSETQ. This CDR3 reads CASSLEGAGGIGNTIYF. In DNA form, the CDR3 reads TGCGCCAGCAGCTTGGAGGGTGCAGGGGGGATCGGAAACACCATATATTTT.

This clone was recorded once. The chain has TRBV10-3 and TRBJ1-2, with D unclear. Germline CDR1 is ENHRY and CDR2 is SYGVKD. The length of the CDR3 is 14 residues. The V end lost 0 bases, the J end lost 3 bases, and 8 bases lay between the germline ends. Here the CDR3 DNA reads TGTGCCATCAGTGAGTCAGAGGCCCACTATGGCTACACCTTC. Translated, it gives CAISESEAHYGYTF.

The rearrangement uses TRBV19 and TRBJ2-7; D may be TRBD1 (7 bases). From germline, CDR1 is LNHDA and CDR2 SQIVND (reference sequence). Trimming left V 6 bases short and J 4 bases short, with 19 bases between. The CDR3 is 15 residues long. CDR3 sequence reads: CASSGGNRGSYEQYF. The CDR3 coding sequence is TGTGCCAGTAGCGGGGGAAACAGGGGTTCGTACGAGCAGTACTTC.

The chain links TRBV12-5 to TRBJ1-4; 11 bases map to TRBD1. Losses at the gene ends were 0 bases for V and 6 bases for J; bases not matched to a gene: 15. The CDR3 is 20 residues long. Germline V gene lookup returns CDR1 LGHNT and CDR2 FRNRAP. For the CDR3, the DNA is TGTGCTAGTGGTTTGGTAGGGATGGGACAGGGGGATACTAACTATGAAAAACTGTTTTTT. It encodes CASGLVGMGQGDTNYEKLFF.

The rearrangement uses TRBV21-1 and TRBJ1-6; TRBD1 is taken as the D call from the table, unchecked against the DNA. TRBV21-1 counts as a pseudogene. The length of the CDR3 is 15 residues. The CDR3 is CASSRPRGLNSPLHF. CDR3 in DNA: TGTGCCAGCAGCAGGCCCAGGGGGCTAAATTCACCCCTCCACTTT.

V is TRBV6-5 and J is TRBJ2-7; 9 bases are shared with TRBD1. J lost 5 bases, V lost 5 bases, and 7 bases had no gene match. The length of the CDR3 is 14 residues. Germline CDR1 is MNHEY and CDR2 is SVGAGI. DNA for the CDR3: TGTGCCAGCAGTCCCGGGACAGGGTACCACGAGCAGTACTTC. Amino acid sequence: CASSPGTGYHEQYF.